This T cell receptor beta chain is from a study of blood T cells in healthy people across ages. Points from the study as a whole: A roughly linear age-dependent decrease characterized TCR beta diversity per million T cells.

For this clonotype: The antigen is not known.

Next came a second PCR, run for about 6 to 11 cycles, which used a sample-barcoded 5' primer along with a J-beta primer mix. From the 5' RACE reads, TCRdb called clonotypes with MiXCR, one entry per CDR3 protein. This repertoire shows about 1.1 million distinct CDR3 sequences, around two fifths found once; its top ten account for around 12%. This receptor was identified in a man aged 18 to 35 in good health. Sequencing input: blood.

CDR3 sequence reads: CASSLLLADHNEQFF. CDR3 DNA sequence: TGTGCCAGCAGCTTACTCCTAGCGGACCACAATGAGCAGTTCTTC. The V call is TRBV7-9, the J call TRBJ2-1, with TRBD2 matching over 7 bases. Trimming cost V 2 bases and J 5 bases; bases outside gene matches: 6. Per germline, CDR1 SEHNR and CDR2 FQNEAQ (reference sequence). The CDR3 spans 15 residues.